This T cell receptor (beta chain) is drawn from a study of T cell responses to AZD1222 COVID-19 vaccine. Profiling relied on immunoSEQ multiplex PCR, and the TCRdb table lists in-frame clones only, not all of them. The repertoire holds over 150,000 clones, with 90% to 95% as singletons. To note about this clone: No antigen is known for it.

J lost 3 bases, V lost 7 bases, and 17 bases had no gene match. The CDR3 spans 18 residues. CDR1 and CDR2 from the germline V gene are MNHEY and SMNVEV (reference sequence). Points from the study as a whole: Within unmutated variant regions lay the reported targets of nearly half of spike-specific TCRs. Spike-specific TCR breadth rose after two AZD1222 doses, and depth rose as well.

The material sequenced was peripheral blood, taken 28 days after the second dose of the MenACWY control vaccine. The receptor was isolated from an adult who received the MenACWY meningococcal vaccine as a control. The rearrangement joins TRBV27 to TRBJ2-7, with 11 bases lining up with TRBD2. The CDR3: CASKTRLAGFPSYYEQYF. DNA of the CDR3: TGTGCCAGCAAAACTCGACTAGCGGGGTTCCCGTCTTACTACGAGCAGTACTTC.